The clone carrying this T cell receptor beta chain came up once. Its antigen is undetermined. Libraries were prepared by immunoSEQ multiplex PCR; TCRdb keeps only in-frame clonotypes and omits some of them. This table holds fewer than 20,000 clones, 74% found once. The unexposed donors gave CD4+ T cells in 2011-2018, prior to COVID-19. The cells were cultured for less than twelve days before CD4+ T cells were isolated. Unexposed-donor CD4+ T cells were probed with SARS-CoV-2 S/N and four cold-coronavirus spikes, cells permitting. About 2 million PBMCs per well were cultured with approximately 10 IU/ml IL-2. This record belongs to a study of CD4 T cells in relation to SARS-CoV-2 and coronaviruses. The overall study: Controls used an HIV-1 Nef peptide pool or no peptide. Findings and limits, study-wide: No donor gave both pre-pandemic and post-infection samples.

Germline-derived CDR1 and CDR2 are SGDLS and YYNGEE. Trimming left V 1 base short and J 0 bases short, with 11 bases between. The CDR3 is 16 amino acids. Sequencing was carried out using CD4+ T cells from PBMCs, cultured in vitro. J is TRBJ1-3 and V is TRBV9; D is possibly TRBD1 (5 bases). The origin of this receptor is a human donor in good health. Here the CDR3 reads CASSVTGAISGNTIYF. As DNA, the CDR3 is TGTGCCAGCAGCGTAACCGGGGCCATCTCTGGAAACACCATATATTTT.